A single sample is the source of the 20 T cell receptor beta chains below, sequenced in a study of type 1 and type 2 diabetes patients. The PCR template was genomic DNA. Multiplex PCR with 30 forward and 13 reverse primers amplified the TCR beta CDR3. In TCRdb, the multiplex PCR reads were re-called with MiXCR into one record per CDR3 protein. In the table there are about 250,000 distinct CDR3 sequences, more than 45% of which are singletons. The source material was peripheral blood mononuclear cells (PBMCs). Source of these receptors: a man aged 18-30 years with type 2 diabetes.

The chain is built from TRBV6-4 and TRBJ1-1, with no clear D. CDR3 length: 13 residues. Germline CDR1 and CDR2: MRHNA and SNTAGT. V was pared by 6 bases and J by 3 bases, with 11 bases between. CDR3 sequence (DNA): TGTGCCAGCAGCGTCCGTTCCGACACTGAAGCTTTCTTT. It yields the protein CASSVRSDTEAFF.

The J gene is TRBJ1-1, the V gene TRBV19; TRBD1 might be the D (6 bases). Germline CDR1 is LNHDA and CDR2 is SQIVND (reference sequence). The CDR3 loop spans 14 amino acids. V shed 7 bases and J shed 1 base, with 13 bases lying between them. This CDR3 reads CASTPRGANTEAFF. The CDR3 DNA is TGTGCCAGTACCCCTCGGGGGGCGAACACTGAAGCTTTCTTT.

CDR3 coding DNA: TGTGCCAGCCGAACAGGAGAGGCCACTCTCGAGCAGTACTTC. Its protein is CASRTGEATLEQYF. V is TRBV6-5 and J is TRBJ2-7; TRBD1 might be the D (5 bases). CDR1 and CDR2 (germline): MNHEY, SVGAGI. Trimming took off 8 bases at V and 6 bases at J, with 20 bases between the two ends. The CDR3 is 14 amino acids.

This clonotype was observed a handful of times. The DNA for the CDR3 is TGTGCCAGCAGCCCGTCCGGGGTAACCGGGGAGCTGTTTTTT. Its protein product is CASSPSGVTGELFF. V gene TRBV9 combines with J gene TRBJ2-2; weak D call: TRBD2 (5 bases). Deletions cut 4 bases from V and 5 bases from J, with 12 bases between. The CDR3 length is 14 residues. Germline V gene sequence: CDR1 SGDLS, CDR2 YYNGEE.

This clonotype was found once. This sequence joins TRBV12-3 or TRBV12-4 and TRBJ2-6, with D tentatively TRBD1 (6 bases). This CDR3 spans 15 amino acids. V lost 6 bases and J 2 bases, leaving 11 bases between the germline ends. CDR3 residues: CASSKGGAGANVLTF. The CDR3 bases are TGTGCCAGCAGCAAAGGGGGTGCTGGGGCCAACGTCCTGACTTTC.

The sample holds a few counts of this clonotype. J is TRBJ1-5 and V is TRBV7-8, with D uncertain. The CDR3 runs 16 residues. V was pared by 4 bases and J by 0 bases, with 13 bases between. Germline V gene lookup returns CDR1 SGHVS and CDR2 FQNEAQ. CDR3 sequence: CASSSFGRYSNQPQHF. The CDR3 DNA reads TGTGCCAGCAGCTCGTTCGGACGGTATAGCAATCAGCCCCAGCATTTT.

This clonotype appeared a few times. The chain is built from TRBV2 and TRBJ2-2; D is possibly TRBD1 (5 bases). CDR3 length: 14 residues. Trimming stripped 8 bases from V and 6 bases from J, with 16 bases between. Looked up from germline, CDR1 is SNHLY and CDR2 is FYNNEI. CDR3 sequence reads: CASGLPQGAGELFF. The CDR3 DNA reads TGTGCCAGCGGGCTCCCTCAAGGGGCCGGGGAGCTGTTTTTT.

This clonotype was seen more than once but under ten times. The chain has TRBV7-8 and TRBJ1-5; TRBD1 might be the D (5 bases). Germline V gene data show CDR1 as SGHVS and CDR2 as FQNEAQ. Trimming took 1 base from V and 8 from J, leaving 12 bases between them. The CDR3 sequence is 14 residues long. The CDR3 DNA reads as TGTGCCAGCAGCTTAGTCTGGGGGTCGGAGCCCCAGCATTTT. Translating gives CASSLVWGSEPQHF.

The J gene is TRBJ2-5, the V gene TRBV9, with 11 bases matching TRBD1. CDR3 length: 15 amino acids. Trimming removed 0 bases from V and 5 bases from J; junction bases left unmatched: 3. Germline assignment: CDR1 SGDLS and CDR2 YYNGEE. The CDR3 DNA reads as TGTGCCAGCAGCGTAGAAGGACAGGGGGCGGAGACCCAGTACTTC. It is translated as CASSVEGQGAETQYF.

Note on this clonotype: At one boundary the junction diverges from the germline segment, which might be a read error. This chain connects TRBV10-1 to TRBJ2-4, with TRBD2 matching 8 bases. This CDR3 spans 18 amino acids. Per germline, CDR1 WNHNN and CDR2 SYGVQD (reference sequence). The chain's CDR3 is CASSYRRGAELAKNIQYF. The CDR3 DNA reads TGTGCCAGCAGTTACAGGCGGGGGGCTGAATTAGCCAAAAACATTCAGTACTTC.

This clonotype was found a few times. This chain joins TRBV19 and TRBJ1-1, with D unresolved. CDR1 is LNHDA and CDR2 is SQIVND in the germline V gene (reference sequence). The CDR3 has 12 residues. V was shortened by 5 bases and J by 2 bases, with 6 bases between the two germline ends. The CDR3 DNA is TGTGCCAGTAGTCAGAGAAACACTGAAGCTTTCTTT. It translates to CASSQRNTEAFF. The whole variable domain, remainder taken from reference TRBV19 and TRBJ1-1, is DGGITQSPKYLFRKEGQNVTLSCEQNLNHDAMYWYRQDPGQGLRLIYYSQIVNDFQKGDIAEGYSVSREKKESFPLTVTSAQKNPTAFYLCASSQRNTEAFFGQGTRLTVV.

In its sample, this clonotype was seen many times. CDR3 protein: CASQLNTEAFF. The CDR3 bases are TGTGCCAGCCAACTAAACACTGAAGCTTTCTTT. The chain employs TRBV6-6 and TRBJ1-1; D gene ambiguous. The CDR3 contains 11 residues. The germline V and J ends were trimmed by 8 bases and 2 bases, with 6 bases remaining between them. Per germline, CDR1 MNHNY and CDR2 SVGAGI (reference sequence).

Turning to this clonotype: The junction differs from germline at one of its ends, possibly a read error. The gene calls are TRBV10-2 and TRBJ2-3; tentative D call: TRBD1 (5 bases). The CDR3 totals 15 residues. The V gene's germline CDR1 is WSHSY and CDR2 SAAADI. The CDR3 spells CASSPGRQPTDTQYF. CDR3 coding DNA: TGTGCCAGCAGCCCAGGGCGGCAGCCCACAGATACGCAGTATTTT.

A few counts support this clonotype. The V and J genes are TRBV2 and TRBJ2-4; D is undetermined. With 7 bases removed from V and 3 bases from J, the gap between germline ends came to 13 bases. This CDR3 has 14 residues. Germline loops: CDR1 SNHLY, CDR2 FYNNEI. The CDR3, as DNA: TGTGCCAGCACGCCTGCGGACCACAAAAACATTCAGTACTTC. This translates into CASTPADHKNIQYF.

V gene TRBV5-1 combines with J gene TRBJ2-5; D gene unclear. Trimming stripped 0 bases from V and 5 bases from J, with 11 bases between. The CDR3 is 14 amino acids. Germline lookup yields CDR1 SGHRS and CDR2 YFSETQ. The CDR3 protein is CASSLVPLRETQYF. In nucleotides, the CDR3 is TGCGCCAGCAGCTTGGTCCCCCTCAGGGAGACCCAGTACTTC.

The sample holds a few counts of this clonotype. The chain links TRBV19 to TRBJ2-2, with D possibly TRBD1 on 5 matching bases. The length of the CDR3 is 16 residues. The germline V and J ends were trimmed by 0 bases and 6 bases, with 14 bases remaining between them. Per germline, CDR1 LNHDA and CDR2 SQIVND (reference sequence). The CDR3 protein is CASSIEKGLWAGELFF. The CDR3, as DNA: TGTGCCAGTAGTATAGAAAAGGGGCTGTGGGCCGGGGAGCTGTTTTTT.

The table lists this clonotype with a few counts. This chain connects TRBV7-8 to TRBJ2-7; possible D gene TRBD2, 6 bases. The CDR3 covers 15 residues. Trimming left V 4 bases short and J 4 bases short, with 17 bases between. Germline V CDR1 and CDR2: SGHVS, FQNEAQ. The CDR3 bases are TGTGCCAGCAGCTCCCATGAGACGGGGGAATACGAGCAGTACTTC. Translated, it gives CASSSHETGEYEQYF. Together with reference TRBV7-8 and TRBJ2-7, the CDR3 gives the full variable domain: GAGVSQSPRYKVAKRGQDVALRCDPISGHVSLFWYQQALGQGPEFLTYFQNEAQLDKSGLPSDRFFAERPEGSVSTLKIQRTQQEDSAVYLCASSSHETGEYEQYFGPGTRLTVT.

Worth noting for this clonotype: The junction shows a germline mismatch at one end, possibly a read error. The chain uses TRBV19 and TRBJ2-7; D is tentatively TRBD1 or TRBD2 (5 bases each). The CDR3 consists of 14 residues. Germline-derived CDR1 and CDR2 are LNHDA and SQIVND (reference sequence). The DNA of the CDR3 is TGTGCCAGTAGTATCGCCCGGGGCCCCTACAAGCAGTACTTC. Amino acid sequence: CASSIARGPYKQYF.

This clonotype has more than one count but fewer than ten. The chain carries TRBV19 and TRBJ1-5; unclear D gene. This CDR3 is built from 16 residues. CDR1 LNHDA and CDR2 SQIVND come from the germline V gene (reference sequence). V lost 5 bases and J lost 4, with 18 bases in between. The CDR3: CASSLNRGRRNQPQHF. The CDR3 nucleotides are TGTGCCAGTAGTCTTAACCGAGGACGGCGAAATCAGCCCCAGCATTTT. Based on the CDR3 plus reference TRBV19 and TRBJ1-5, the full variable domain is DGGITQSPKYLFRKEGQNVTLSCEQNLNHDAMYWYRQDPGQGLRLIYYSQIVNDFQKGDIAEGYSVSREKKESFPLTVTSAQKNPTAFYLCASSLNRGRRNQPQHFGDGTRLSIL.

The J gene is TRBJ1-2, the V gene TRBV15; TRBD1 aligns across 7 bases. Germline trimming cut 0 bases from V and 4 bases from J; bases unmatched to any gene: 5. Germline assignment: CDR1 LNHNV and CDR2 YYDKDF (reference sequence). The CDR3 sequence is 15 residues long. CDR3 protein: CATSRDQGGSYGYTF. CDR3 nucleotide sequence: TGTGCCACCAGCAGAGATCAGGGGGGCAGCTATGGCTACACCTTC.